This T cell receptor beta chain was retrieved from a study of T cell repertoires in cytomegalovirus infection. Study context: Public TCR beta signatures were indicative of both CMV infection and a matching HLA type. Study-wide findings and caveats: Frequencies of public TCR beta families were cumulated, and this identified carriers of CMV plus the relevant HLA. The ex vivo response was dominated by HLA-C-restricted CMV-specific TCR beta clonotypes.

In TCRdb, the reads were re-called with MiXCR into one record per CDR3 protein. This table has approximately 110,000 distinct CDR3 sequences, around 10% appearing once. Comments on this clonotype: No antigen is known for it.

This CDR3 is 17 amino acids long. The V gene lost 1 base and the J gene lost 0 bases, with 13 bases spanning the gap. Germline lookup yields CDR1 SEHNR and CDR2 FQNEAQ (reference sequence). V is TRBV7-9 and J is TRBJ1-3, with D tentatively TRBD1 (5 bases). The TCR originated in a human donor in good health (CMV status not recorded). Some clones in this sample may be carry-over from other donors' samples. The sequenced sample was PBMCs, sequenced either directly or after in vitro stimulation (not recorded which). The CDR3 loop is CASSLEADKTSGNTIYF. As DNA, the CDR3 is TGTGCCAGCAGCTTAGAGGCGGACAAGACCTCTGGAAACACCATATATTTT.